These 31 T cell receptor beta chains share one sample of origin, sequenced in a study of blood T cells in healthy people across ages. Next came a second PCR, run for 7 to 11 cycles, which used a sample-barcoded 5' primer along with a J-beta primer mix. TCRdb processed the 5' RACE reads anew with MiXCR; each CDR3 protein has one entry. The profile shows 600,000 to 850,000 distinct CDR3 sequences, roughly 25% of them singletons. These records were also assigned to another study, of T cells of mothers and their children.

The sample taken for sequencing was blood. These TCRs come from a boy between 5 and 17 years old in good health.

This clonotype has only a few counts. The gene calls are TRBV5-1 and TRBJ2-2; the match to TRBD2 covers 8 bases. The CDR3 loop spans 16 amino acids. Germline V lookup: CDR1 SGHRS, CDR2 YFSETQ. After removal of 4 bases from V and 2 bases from J, the junction contained 7 bases not matched to a gene. The CDR3 protein is CASSRGLDTNTGELFF. CDR3 bases: TGCGCCAGCAGCCGGGGACTAGACACCAACACCGGGGAGCTGTTTTTT.

V is TRBV3-1 and J is TRBJ1-2; D is uncertain. The CDR3 spans 13 residues. The V end lost 4 bases, the J end lost 4 bases, and 10 bases lay between the germline ends. Germline values: CDR1 LGHDT, CDR2 YNNKEL (reference sequence). For the CDR3, the DNA is TGTGCCAGCAGCCTAAATAGGCGCTATGGCTACACCTTC. Residues: CASSLNRRYGYTF.

This rearrangement joins TRBV29-1 to TRBJ1-1, with D possibly TRBD1 on 5 matching bases. The CDR3 has 14 residues. The ends were cut back, 5 bases at V and 1 base at J, with 14 bases in the middle. Germline V gene lookup returns CDR1 SQVTM and CDR2 ANQGSEA. The CDR3 loop reads CSVRSRQSNTEAFF. Here the CDR3 DNA reads TGCAGCGTTCGGAGCAGACAGTCGAACACTGAAGCTTTCTTT. The variable domain in full, completed from reference TRBV29-1 and TRBJ1-1, reads SAVISQKPSRDICQRGTSLTIQCQVDSQVTMMFWYRQQPGQSLTLIATANQGSEATYESGFVIDKFPISRPNLTFSTLTVSNMSPEDSSIYLCSVRSRQSNTEAFFGQGTRLTVV.

The V gene is TRBV7-9, the J gene TRBJ2-1; D is ambiguous. V was cut by 1 base and J by 4 bases, with 11 bases left in between. Germline V gene sequence: CDR1 SEHNR, CDR2 FQNEAQ (reference sequence). The CDR3 is 15 amino acids. Here the CDR3 DNA reads TGTGCCAGCAGCTTAGGAGCGTTCCCTTACAATGAGCAGTTCTTC. Translation: CASSLGAFPYNEQFF.

In DNA form, the CDR3 reads TGTGCCAGCAGCGTTACACGGAATGAAGCTTTCTTT. Encoded protein: CASSVTRNEAFF. The chain is built from TRBV2 and TRBJ1-1; D is undetermined. Deletions cut 6 bases from V and 7 bases from J, with 12 bases between. This CDR3 comprises 12 residues. Germline CDR1 is SNHLY and CDR2 is FYNNEI.

This rearrangement joins TRBV18 to TRBJ2-7; the match to TRBD2 covers 8 bases. The germline V gene encodes CDR1 KGHSH and CDR2 LQKENI. The CDR3 sequence is 16 residues long. Trimming removed 4 bases from V and 3 bases from J; junction bases left unmatched: 11. CDR3 protein: CASSLLPERGYYEQYF. The CDR3 bases are TGTGCCAGCTCACTTCTCCCCGAGCGGGGGTACTACGAGCAGTACTTC. The variable domain in full, completed from reference TRBV18 and TRBJ2-7, reads NAGVMQNPRHLVRRRGQEARLRCSPMKGHSHVYWYRQLPEEGLKFMVYLQKENIIDESGMPKERFSAEFPKEGPSILRIQQVVRGDSAAYFCASSLLPERGYYEQYFGPGTRLTVT.

V and J are TRBV7-9 and TRBJ1-5; D possibly corresponds to TRBD1 (5 bases). From germline, CDR1 is SEHNR and CDR2 FQNEAQ (reference sequence). V dropped 3 bases and J dropped 6 bases, with 18 bases sitting between them. The CDR3 contains 16 residues. The DNA for the CDR3 is TGTGCCAGCAGCTTGCCGCAAGACCCAGGGTGTCAGCCCCAGCATTTT. It is translated as CASSLPQDPGCQPQHF.

Only a few counts were recorded for this clonotype. The gene calls are TRBV6-2 or TRBV6-3 and TRBJ1-3, with D hard to call. Trimming took 2 bases from V and 0 from J, leaving 17 bases between them. CDR3 length equals 18 residues. Germline lookup yields CDR1 MNHEY and CDR2 SVGEGT. CDR3 amino acids: CASSYSSGYTFSGNTIYF. Here the CDR3 DNA reads TGTGCCAGCAGTTACAGTTCCGGATACACTTTCTCTGGAAACACCATATATTTT.

The chain uses TRBV6-2 or TRBV6-3 and TRBJ1-1; 7 bases map to TRBD1. V lost 5 bases to trimming and J lost 8 bases; unmatched junction nucleotides: 14. Germline assignment: CDR1 MNHEY and CDR2 SVGEGT. CDR3 length equals 15 residues. CDR3 DNA: TGTGCCAGCAGTCGACAGGGATCGGCGGTTTGGGAAGCTTTCTTT. This translates into CASSRQGSAVWEAFF.

This clonotype was counted between two and nine times. The chain couples TRBV29-1 to TRBJ2-1; D call uncertain. V was pared by 4 bases and J by 6 bases, with 13 bases between. The CDR3 runs 13 residues. Germline CDR1 SQVTM, CDR2 ANQGSEA. The CDR3 nucleotides are TGCAGCGTTGTATGGCCCGGCGGCAATGAGCAGTTCTTC. Its protein product is CSVVWPGGNEQFF.

This clonotype was seen a few times. The genes are TRBV28 and TRBJ1-6, with D tentatively TRBD1 (5 bases). The V gene lost 5 bases and the J gene lost 5 bases, with 16 bases spanning the gap. Germline assignment: CDR1 MDHEN and CDR2 SYDVKM. CDR3 length equals 16 residues. In DNA, the CDR3 is TGTGCCAGCAGTCCCCATCGACAGAGGAATAATTCACCCCTCCACTTT. Protein: CASSPHRQRNNSPLHF.

Only a few counts were recorded for this clonotype. At one end the junction does not follow the germline gene, possibly because of a read error. The chain couples TRBV4-1 to TRBJ1-5, with TRBD1 as a possible D gene (5 bases). Germline V gene sequence: CDR1 MGHRA, CDR2 YSYEKL. The CDR3 totals 18 residues. CDR3 sequence reads: CASSQESVMGVSNQPQHF. CDR3 DNA: TGCGCCAGCAGCCAAGAATCGGTTATGGGGGTAAGCAACCAGCCCCAGCATTTT.

The J gene is TRBJ2-1, the V gene TRBV15; D gene unclear. The CDR3 runs 15 residues. Looked up from germline, CDR1 is LNHNV and CDR2 is YYDKDF (reference sequence). The germline V and J ends were trimmed by 7 bases and 0 bases, with 13 bases remaining between them. The CDR3 reads CATTRERSSYNEQFF. The CDR3 region has the DNA TGTGCCACCACCCGCGAGCGTAGCTCCTACAATGAGCAGTTCTTC.

The chain couples TRBV6-2 or TRBV6-3 to TRBJ2-3; the match to TRBD2 covers 8 bases. Germline V CDR1 and CDR2: MNHEY, SVGEGT. The J segment lost 6 bases and the V segment lost 0 bases, leaving 11 bases of the junction unmatched. The CDR3 sequence is 17 residues long. The CDR3 sequence is CASSYSNVAGSLDTQYF. The DNA of the CDR3 is TGTGCCAGCAGTTACTCAAACGTAGCGGGGAGTTTGGATACGCAGTATTTT.

This clonotype was seen only a few times. The chain has TRBV20-1 and TRBJ2-7, with D maybe TRBD2 (6 bases). V shed 6 bases and J shed 4 bases, with 22 bases lying between them. Germline values: CDR1 DFQATT, CDR2 SNEGSKA (reference sequence). The CDR3 contains 15 residues. For the CDR3, the DNA is TGCAGTGCCACAGGCTCCGGAGGGAGGATATACGAGCAGTACTTC. Protein product: CSATGSGGRIYEQYF.

Concerning this clonotype: A read error may produce the germline difference seen at one junction end. V and J are TRBV24-1 and TRBJ2-7, with D tentatively TRBD1 (6 bases). The germline V gene has CDR1 KGHDR and CDR2 SFDVKD. The CDR3 loop spans 12 amino acids. The CDR3 here is CTTLTGTHEQYF. DNA of the CDR3: TGTACCACCCTAACAGGGACCCACGAGCAGTACTTC.

The chain joins TRBV28 to TRBJ1-5, with D unresolved. Germline CDR1 reads MDHEN; CDR2 reads SYDVKM. V was shortened by 7 bases and J by 3 bases, with 19 bases between the two germline ends. The CDR3 is made up of 16 amino acids. The CDR3 nucleotides are TGTGCCAGCATTCCCATAGGACGGAGGGACAATCAGCCCCAGCATTTT. Protein sequence: CASIPIGRRDNQPQHF.

This clonotype was recorded a few times. The gene calls are TRBV15 and TRBJ2-2; no clear D. This CDR3 has 17 residues. Trimming left V 3 bases short and J 0 bases short, with 14 bases between. Per the germline V gene, CDR1 is LNHNV and CDR2 is YYDKDF (reference sequence). CDR3 DNA sequence: TGTGCCACCAGCAGTGGACCCGCCGGAGCGAACACCGGGGAGCTGTTTTTT. Protein: CATSSGPAGANTGELFF.

This clonotype has a handful of counts. The rearrangement links TRBV3-1 to TRBJ1-4, with D possibly matching TRBD1 (5 bases). Per germline, CDR1 LGHDT and CDR2 YNNKEL (reference sequence). Trimming removed 1 base from V and 8 bases from J, with 11 bases in between. The CDR3 is 14 amino acids. Here the CDR3 DNA reads TGTGCCAGCAGCCAAGTAGGGGACGACGAAAAACTGTTTTTT. Translation: CASSQVGDDEKLFF.

V gene TRBV7-2 combines with J gene TRBJ2-2, with 8 nucleotides matching TRBD1. CDR3 length: 14 residues. V trimming: 5 bases; J trimming: 7 bases; junction bases outside the gene matches: 6. Germline values: CDR1 SGHTA, CDR2 FQGNSA. The CDR3 here is CASSPWTGIGELFF. In DNA, the CDR3 is TGTGCCAGCAGCCCCTGGACAGGGATCGGGGAGCTGTTTTTT.

This clonotype has a handful of counts. The chain links TRBV29-1 to TRBJ2-1, with 7 bases fitting TRBD2. The CDR3 runs to 13 residues. V lost 6 bases and J lost 4; bases outside the gene matches: 6. Looked up from germline, CDR1 is SQVTM and CDR2 is ANQGSEA. The CDR3 region is CSVERDQYNEQFF. DNA of the CDR3: TGCAGCGTCGAGCGGGACCAGTACAATGAGCAGTTCTTC.

This chain joins TRBV3-1 and TRBJ2-1; TRBD2 agrees at 10 bases. The J segment lost 3 bases and the V segment lost 5 bases, leaving 10 bases of the junction unmatched. The CDR3 runs to 17 residues. The germline V gene has CDR1 LGHDT and CDR2 YNNKEL (reference sequence). The CDR3 DNA reads as TGTGCCAGCAGCTATCAAATAGCGGGGGGTTTCTACAATGAGCAGTTCTTC. Protein product: CASSYQIAGGFYNEQFF.

The chain uses TRBV28 and TRBJ2-5; D remains ambiguous. The DNA matches TRBJ2-1 better at its end, which makes the J call doubtful. CDR1 is MDHEN and CDR2 is SYDVKM in the germline V gene. CDR3 length equals 15 residues. CDR3 residues: CASSSDGLTSDEQFF. In DNA, the CDR3 is TGTGCCAGCAGTTCGGACGGATTAACGAGCGATGAGCAGTTCTTC.

The V and J genes are TRBV7-9 and TRBJ2-7; D unclear. The CDR3 is made up of 15 amino acids. Trimming shortened V by 5 bases and J by 2 bases, and 16 bases separated the two germline ends. Germline CDR1 SEHNR, CDR2 FQNEAQ (reference sequence). CDR3 nucleotide sequence: TGTGCCAGCAGCCCCTCAGAGTGGGAAACCTACGAGCAGTACTTC. This gives the protein CASSPSEWETYEQYF.

The V call is TRBV2, the J call TRBJ2-1; TRBD2 is a possible D gene (6 bases). There are 15 residues in the CDR3. Germline CDR1 and CDR2: SNHLY and FYNNEI. V was cut by 5 bases and J by 6 bases, with 17 bases left in between. The CDR3 loop is CASSTLGLPRNEQFF. The CDR3 region has the DNA TGTGCCAGCAGTACGTTGGGACTCCCCCGCAATGAGCAGTTCTTC.

The chain joins TRBV3-1 to TRBJ2-5; 7 bases line up with TRBD2. Unmatched junction bases numbered 11, after V lost 5 bases and J lost 5 bases. Germline CDR1 and CDR2: LGHDT and YNNKEL (reference sequence). The CDR3 is 15 residues long. The CDR3 DNA reads as TGTGCCAGCAGCTGGATCCGGGACTACGATGAGACCCAGTACTTC. It yields the protein CASSWIRDYDETQYF.

Many counts were recorded for this clonotype. The chain uses TRBV9 and TRBJ2-5; 10 bases are a match to TRBD2. J was trimmed by 3 bases and V by 4 bases; bases with no gene match: 6. This CDR3 spans 15 amino acids. Germline V lookup: CDR1 SGDLS, CDR2 YYNGEE. CDR3 sequence: CASSQRTSGKETQYF. As DNA, the CDR3 is TGTGCCAGCAGCCAACGGACTAGCGGTAAAGAGACCCAGTACTTC.

The chain joins TRBV5-1 to TRBJ1-1; D gene ambiguous. Trimming shortened V by 1 base and J by 7 bases, and 11 bases separated the two germline ends. The CDR3 length is 13 residues. In germline, CDR1 is SGHRS, CDR2 YFSETQ. The CDR3 bases are TGCGCCAGCAGCTTGCCGAGTGCGAGTGAAGCTTTCTTT. Its translation is CASSLPSASEAFF. The full variable domain, completed using reference TRBV5-1 and TRBJ1-1, is KAGVTQTPRYLIKTRGQQVTLSCSPISGHRSVSWYQQTPGQGLQFLFEYFSETQRNKGNFPGRFSGRQFSNSRSEMNVSTLELGDSALYLCASSLPSASEAFFGQGTRLTVV.

The rearrangement joins TRBV7-2 to TRBJ2-2; TRBD2 aligns across 9 bases. V shed 2 bases, J shed 4 bases, and the junction held 5 bases outside the gene matches. This CDR3 contains 16 residues. CDR1 and CDR2 from the germline V gene are SGHTA and FQGNSA. The CDR3 DNA reads as TGTGCCAGCAGCTTAAATAGCGGGAGTAGCACCGGGGAGCTGTTTTTT. Amino acid sequence: CASSLNSGSSTGELFF.

The chain links TRBV3-1 to TRBJ1-2; D ambiguous. CDR1 LGHDT and CDR2 YNNKEL come from the germline V gene (reference sequence). The CDR3 consists of 12 residues. The V end lost 9 bases, the J end lost 1 base, and 9 bases lay between the germline ends. This CDR3 reads CASRNHNYGYTF. CDR3 in DNA: TGTGCCAGTAGGAACCATAACTATGGCTACACCTTC.

V gene TRBV29-1 combines with J gene TRBJ1-2; perhaps TRBD1 as D (6 bases). Germline V gives CDR1 SQVTM, CDR2 ANQGSEA. Between the trimmed V and J ends, which lost 3 bases and 1 base, there was a span of 12 bases. CDR3 length equals 14 residues. The CDR3 DNA reads TGCAGCGTTGACGACAAGGGGGATAACTATGGCTACACCTTC. Its protein is CSVDDKGDNYGYTF.